The sequence of this T cell receptor beta chain was determined in a study of T cell changes during pregnancy in multiple sclerosis. The table came from immunoSEQ multiplex PCR; TCRdb's copy has only in-frame clones and leaves some out. The data contain 70,000 to 85,000 clones, approximately 90% of them seen just once; the ten biggest clones take up more than 1.4%. Germline V gene data show CDR1 as SGHAT and CDR2 as FQDESV (reference sequence). The ends were cut back, 3 bases at V and 3 bases at J, with 9 bases in the middle. This CDR3 has 13 residues. This TCR came from a female donor with multiple sclerosis, enrolled in a pregnancy study. The genes are TRBV11-1 and TRBJ2-7, with D perhaps TRBD1 (6 bases). Sequences were derived from peripheral blood, sampled before pregnancy. The CDR3 sequence is CASSFGQNYEQYF. The CDR3 nucleotides are TGTGCCAGCAGCTTCGGACAGAACTACGAGCAGTACTTC. The full variable domain, completed using reference TRBV11-1 and TRBJ2-7, is EAEVAQSPRYKITEKSQAVAFWCDPISGHATLYWYRQILGQGPELLVQFQDESVVDDSQLPKDRFSAERLKGVDSTLKIQPAELGDSAMYLCASSFGQNYEQYFGPGTRLTVT.